The 14 T cell receptor beta chains below come from one sample, sequenced in a study of shared clonotypes between healthy human individuals. Sequencing used immunoSEQ multiplex PCR; TCRdb keeps in-frame clones, though not all of them. This table has roughly 400,000 clones, around 96% appearing once. Sequencing was performed on memory CD8+ T cells sorted from blood. Regarding subset: CD45RO+ cells pooled with CCR7-negative TemRA cells. The source is a man aged 30 to 39 in good health.

This clone was seen only once. This chain links TRBV2 with TRBJ1-4; tentatively, D is TRBD1 (5 bases). CDR3 size: 15 residues. Trimming left V 4 bases short and J 3 bases short, with 12 bases between. From germline, CDR1 is SNHLY and CDR2 FYNNEI. The CDR3 reads CASSASGIANEKLFF. The CDR3 nucleotides read TGTGCCAGCAGTGCGTCAGGGATCGCTAATGAAAAACTGTTTTTT.

J is TRBJ2-7 and V is TRBV7-3, with a tentative D call TRBD2 (6 bases). The germline gives CDR1 SGHTA, CDR2 FQGTGA. Deletions cut 4 bases from V and 6 bases from J, with 19 bases between. This CDR3 is 15 amino acids long. In DNA, the CDR3 is TGTGCCAGCAGCTCCCACGCTGGGGGGTATGGCGAGCAGTACTTC. Protein: CASSSHAGGYGEQYF.

This chain joins TRBV2 and TRBJ2-7; 7 positions agree with TRBD2. The V gene's germline CDR1 is SNHLY and CDR2 FYNNEI. V was pared by 7 bases and J by 3 bases, with 12 bases of the junction left unmatched. The CDR3 runs 15 residues. The CDR3 spells CASTSWGDYYYEQYF. The CDR3 DNA follows: TGTGCCAGCACCTCGTGGGGGGACTACTACTACGAGCAGTACTTC.

The chain joins TRBV4-2 to TRBJ2-7, with TRBD2 matching over 7 bases. From germline, CDR1 is LGHNA and CDR2 YNFKEQ. The ends lost 0 bases at V and 5 bases at J; junction bases unmatched: 13. CDR3 size: 17 residues. CDR3 nucleotides: TGTGCCAGCAGCCAAGATAAAGGTCGAGGACTAGTCCACGAGCAGTACTTC. It yields the protein CASSQDKGRGLVHEQYF.

Concerning this clone: The germline gene is not matched at one end of the junction; a read error may be the cause. The V and J genes are TRBV10-3 and TRBJ1-1; 7 bases are shared with TRBD1. Per the germline V gene, CDR1 is ENHRY and CDR2 is SYGVKD. The CDR3 runs 14 residues. The CDR3 reads CVIKIGGLNTEAFF. The CDR3 nucleotides read TGTGTCATCAAGATAGGGGGCTTGAACACTGAAGCTTTCTTT.

V gene TRBV6-5 combines with J gene TRBJ1-6; D may be TRBD1 (5 bases). Trimming left V 5 bases short and J 4 bases short, with 12 bases between. This CDR3 comprises 15 residues. Germline values: CDR1 MNHEY, CDR2 SVGAGI. CDR3 sequence reads: CASSATAGYNSPLHF. CDR3 bases: TGTGCCAGCAGTGCTACCGCAGGGTATAATTCACCCCTCCACTTT.

The chain has TRBV5-1 and TRBJ2-5; 11 nucleotides align to TRBD2. Germline V gene sequence: CDR1 SGHRS, CDR2 YFSETQ. V shed 0 bases and J 4 bases; nucleotides not matched to a gene: 5. The length of the CDR3 is 16 residues. The CDR3 bases are TGCGCCAGCAGCTTGGTAGCGGGAGGGGGCCCAGAGACCCAGTACTTC. Translation: CASSLVAGGGPETQYF.

V and J are TRBV6-5 and TRBJ1-6; 9 bases are a match to TRBD1. Germline V gene sequence: CDR1 MNHEY, CDR2 SVGAGI. The CDR3 covers 15 residues. V lost 4 bases and J lost 5; bases outside the gene matches: 3. This CDR3 is CASSSGTGNNSPLHF. For the CDR3, the DNA is TGTGCCAGCAGTTCCGGGACAGGGAATAATTCACCCCTCCACTTT.

This chain joins TRBV7-8 and TRBJ2-1, with D maybe TRBD2 (7 bases). The length of the CDR3 is 19 residues. V shed 2 bases and J shed 7 bases, with 27 bases lying between them. Germline V gene data show CDR1 as SGHVS and CDR2 as FQNEAQ. CDR3 in DNA: TGTGCCAGCAGCTTAAGGGGGAGGGGAATGGCGCTGTGGCATAATGAGCAGTTCTTC. It specifies CASSLRGRGMALWHNEQFF.

The chain carries TRBV5-5 and TRBJ2-7, with 9 positions matching TRBD1. Trimming took 4 bases from V and 2 from J; bases not matched to a gene: 13. The CDR3 totals 17 residues. Germline CDR1 and CDR2: SGHKS and YYEKEE (reference sequence). CDR3 bases: TGTGCCAGCAGCCCTGTGACAGGGGGAGTTCGCGCCTACGAGCAGTACTTC. Its protein product is CASSPVTGGVRAYEQYF.

V is TRBV5-1 and J is TRBJ2-5; D might be TRBD1 or TRBD2, each matching 7 bases. Trimming left V 1 base short and J 5 bases short, with 15 bases between. CDR1 is SGHRS, CDR2 YFSETQ, per germline. The CDR3 contains 15 residues. The CDR3 bases are TGCGCCAGCAGCTTGACGGCAGGGGGAGGGGAGACCCAGTACTTC. Encoded protein: CASSLTAGGGETQYF.

The gene calls are TRBV6-1 and TRBJ1-2; 8 bases fit TRBD1. The CDR3 contains 14 residues. The ends lost 7 bases at V and 8 bases at J; junction bases unmatched: 12. From germline, CDR1 is MNHNS and CDR2 SASEGT. The CDR3 is CASITRGQGPGYTF. CDR3 in DNA: TGTGCCAGCATCACACGCGGACAGGGCCCGGGCTACACCTTC.

This clone was counted a single time. This chain connects TRBV21-1 to TRBJ1-5. TRBV21-1 is reported as a pseudogene. The CDR3 length is 18 residues. CDR3 nucleotide sequence: TGTGCCAGCAGCAAAGGAGGTAAGGGGCGCGGGAGCAATCAGCCCCAGCATTTT. It is translated as CASSKGGKGRGSNQPQHF.

The chain has TRBV6-5 and TRBJ2-6; D is ambiguous. CDR3 size: 14 residues. Germline CDR1 reads MNHEY; CDR2 reads SVGAGI. The V and J ends lost 2 bases and 0 bases respectively, with 2 bases between them. As DNA, the CDR3 is TGTGCCAGCAGTTACGGCTCTGGGGCCAACGTCCTGACTTTC. It encodes CASSYGSGANVLTF.